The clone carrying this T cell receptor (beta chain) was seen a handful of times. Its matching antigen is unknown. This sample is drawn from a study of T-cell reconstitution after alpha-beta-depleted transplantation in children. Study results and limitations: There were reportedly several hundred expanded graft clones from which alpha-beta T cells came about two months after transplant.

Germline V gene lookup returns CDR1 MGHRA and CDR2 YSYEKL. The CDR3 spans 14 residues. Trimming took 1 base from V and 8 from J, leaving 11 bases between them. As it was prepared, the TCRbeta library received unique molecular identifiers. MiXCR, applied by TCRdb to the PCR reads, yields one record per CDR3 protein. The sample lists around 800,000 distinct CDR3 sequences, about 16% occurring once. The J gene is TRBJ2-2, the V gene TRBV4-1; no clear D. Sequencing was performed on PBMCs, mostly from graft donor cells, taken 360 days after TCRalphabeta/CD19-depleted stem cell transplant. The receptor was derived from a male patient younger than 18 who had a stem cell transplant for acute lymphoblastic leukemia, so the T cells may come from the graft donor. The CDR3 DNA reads TGCGCCAGCAGCCAAGTCACTGATAGGGGGGAGCTGTTTTTT. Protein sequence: CASSQVTDRGELFF.